This T cell receptor (beta chain) originates from a study of regulatory T cells in long-lasting Graves disease. Researchers made TCR beta libraries by using iRepertoire HTBI primers and running Arm-PCR on CDR3 regions. TCRdb analysed the multiplex PCR reads with MiXCR anew, one entry per CDR3 protein. The sample contains about 330,000 distinct CDR3 sequences, around 15% of which appear only once. The V gene end was trimmed by 7 bases and the J gene end by 5 bases; junction bases not matched to a gene: 12. The CDR3 extends over 15 amino acids. The germline V gene encodes CDR1 SQVTM and CDR2 ANQGSEA. As for time point: newly diagnosed GD, antithyroid drugs for less than 3 months. RNA extracted from PBMCs served as the sequencing template. On this clonotype itself: Its target is unknown.

Overall study findings and caveats: New patients shared about 910 public clonotypes, and persistent patients shared more, with about 2,700.

This sample was also put to use in a study of T cells in Graves' hyperthyroidism and ophthalmopathy. This second study says: With the HTBI primer set, the TCR CDR3 went through a first round of RT-PCR.

The origin of this receptor is a woman under 30 with Graves disease. V is TRBV29-1 and J is TRBJ2-1; 9 bases align to TRBD2. The sample here was peripheral blood mononuclear cells (PBMCs), taken at new diagnosis, from a patient treated with antithyroid drugs. This CDR3 reads CSGSFLAGKDNEQFF. The CDR3 DNA is TGCAGCGGTTCATTCCTAGCGGGAAAGGACAATGAGCAGTTCTTC.